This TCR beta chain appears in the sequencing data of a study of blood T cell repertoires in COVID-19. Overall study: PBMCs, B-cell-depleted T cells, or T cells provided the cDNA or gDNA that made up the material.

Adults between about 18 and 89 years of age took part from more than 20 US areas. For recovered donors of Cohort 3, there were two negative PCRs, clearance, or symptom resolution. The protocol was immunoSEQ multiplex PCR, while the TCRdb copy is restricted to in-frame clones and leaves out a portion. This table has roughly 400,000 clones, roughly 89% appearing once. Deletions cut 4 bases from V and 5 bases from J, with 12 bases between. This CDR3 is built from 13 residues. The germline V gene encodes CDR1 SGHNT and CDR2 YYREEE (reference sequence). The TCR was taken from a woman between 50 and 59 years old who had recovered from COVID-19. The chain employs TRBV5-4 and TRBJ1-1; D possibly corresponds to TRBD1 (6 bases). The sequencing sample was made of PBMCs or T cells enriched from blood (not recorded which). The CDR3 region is CASSETGQTEAFF. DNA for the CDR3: TGTGCCAGCAGCGAGACAGGCCAAACTGAAGCTTTCTTT.